What follows is one T cell receptor (beta chain) and its context. Its antigen target is currently unknown. No clone much larger than this one lies a single base away; base qualities are absent. The library was obtained by the immunoSEQ multiplex PCR assay. For the multiplex PCR, a mixture combining 60 forward primers for TCR Vbeta segments and 13 reverse primers for TCR Jbeta segments was used. The CDR3 region of rearranged TCR beta genes was amplified from genomic DNA with a multiplex PCR assay. The amplified TCR beta libraries were sequenced on the Illumina HiSeq System as 87-base-pair reads. Under the source paper's analysis protocol: A later analysis tallied approximately 87 million unique TCR beta chains across the 666 repertoires, and approximately 12 million of those chains were shared by two or more donors. A nearest-neighbor algorithm error-corrected the raw reads and collapsed the reads into unique sequences, merging closely related sequences to remove PCR and sequencing errors. CDR3 sequences were aligned to IMGT reference sequences to assign V, D and J gene segments. Each retained sequence needed at least a six-nucleotide match to both a V gene segment and a J gene segment. Rearrangements were called productive when the CDR3 lacked stop codons and stayed in frame with V and J; all others were non-productive. CDR3 was defined by IMGT convention, running from the second conserved V-encoded cysteine to the conserved J-encoded phenylalanine. The earlier analysis of roughly 590 of the donors excluded any sequence lacking an unambiguous match to a single V gene segment. An earlier analysis of just under 600 of the donors called V segments functional above 56.7% productive rearrangements and segregating when the between-donor standard deviation exceeded 5%. A statistical classification framework was developed to diagnose cytomegalovirus status using the catalog of TCR beta chain sequences. In a later analysis, V and J genes were assigned by comparing TCR nucleotide sequences against IMGT/GENE-DB human TR gene sequences. Using the TCRdist pipeline, a later analysis assigned CDR3 sequences along with most-parsimonious VDJ recombination scenarios. A later analysis defined each TCR beta chain by its CDR3 amino acid sequence plus V-gene family, and excluded reads lacking a unique V-gene family. A later analysis removed 592 highly shared, low-generation-probability nucleotide sequences to deal with suspected cross-contamination and a sequencing artifact. A later analysis calculated a clonal expansion index for each public chain from normalized within-repertoire ranks of inferred template counts. A later analysis computed generation probabilities with a VDJ recombination model fitted to out-of-frame rearrangements, and checked the results against IGoR. A later analysis scored TCR-TCR, TCR-HLA and TCR-CMV co-occurrence with hypergeometric tests, applying a repertoire-size bias correction to TCR pairs. To estimate false discovery rates, a later analysis permuted the HLA or CMV assignments 20 times. A later analysis grouped co-occurring TCRs with DBSCAN, adding TCRdist sequence similarity when clustering within HLA-allele-positive subsets. Repertoires with fewer than 30,000 or more than 120,000 public chains, plus five repertoires with anomalous nucleotide sharing, were excluded from co-occurrence clustering. In its TCRdb copy, this immuneACCESS table keeps in-frame sequences only and misses some clones. Where compared with another copy, unresolved V genes explain less than half of these, and the others have no known cause. The V and J calls and clone size are taken from that table; D and trimming were inferred from the DNA. The sample records around 99,000 clones, roughly three quarters of which are singletons. The top ten constitute more than 2% of the sample.

This record belongs to a study of cytomegalovirus exposure and HLA in healthy donors (dated by TCRdb to 2016 to 2017). Study-level background: An earlier analysis of 587 of the donors reported 250 to 350 Gb of sequence data and 95 million to 130 million unique TCR beta sequences obtained from approximately 180 million T cells. All discovery cohort repertoires had been generated using a single sequencing platform. A separate validation cohort of 100 to 150 different subjects was used in addition to the approximately 670-subject first cohort. Of the approximately 370 genotyped donors, over 80% were placed in the genetic ancestry cluster associated with self-reported Caucasian donors. The study aimed to test whether cataloging public T cell receptors could reveal signatures of past pathogen exposure. The study used immunosequencing to profile the T cell repertoires of around 600 subjects and linked those repertoires to cytomegalovirus serostatus. Donor age, sex, ethnicity and CMV serostatus were compiled alongside the repertoire data. Class I and class II HLA loci were covered by the typing at four-digit resolution. Because of strong linkage in the cohort, five DR-DQ haplotypes were treated as single units for association and clustering. The later analysis used no new phenotypic data to find candidate immune exposures, relying instead on TCR beta sequences and their occurrence across donors. To predict cytomegalovirus infection status, the study brought together high-throughput TCR immunosequencing, statistical association of individual TCRs with disease status, and machine learning. In an earlier analysis of around 540 of the donors, high-throughput TCR beta sequencing was used to judge whether each TCR beta V gene segment behaved as functional or pseudogenic. A later genetic analysis took genome-wide SNP genotypes for about 65% of the roughly 670 donors and used that subset as a discovery cohort. Among 398 genotyped donors of the cohort, an average of about 220,000 unique TCR beta nucleotide sequences was sequenced per donor, of which about 19% were non-productive. The number of donors typed differed by locus, with about 629-630 for A, B, C, DRB1 and DQB1, around 560 for DQA1, 600 to 610 for DPA1, and 472 for DPB1. To study patterns of TCR occurrence, a later analysis re-analyzed previously published TCR beta repertoires from around 660 donors and added high-resolution HLA genotyping. Roughly 300 gigabases of sequencing data and around 87 million unique TCR sequences were included in an early release covering roughly 700 HLA-typed donors.

Broad study findings and their caveats: The sequencing pipeline was judged likely to have produced a cluster of highly shared sequence variants as a technical artifact. The earlier analysis of some 560 of the donors excluded roughly 17 rarely observed V segments, including chromosome 9 orphons, because counts were too low. According to a later analysis, TCR association rates differed among HLA loci, with DRB1 alleles showing the most associated TCRs and HLA-C alleles showing the fewest. At a false discovery rate of 0.05, a later analysis linked under 20,000 TCR beta sequences to specific HLA alleles. A total of 150 or so TCR beta chains were listed by the study as associated with cytomegalovirus. Strong co-occurrence of HLA alleles, especially DR and DQ, made assigning TCR associations to individual alleles difficult. Three of the identified cytomegalovirus-associated TCR beta chains were confirmed in vitro to be specific for cytomegalovirus antigens. A further reported finding was that TCR beta sequences accurately predicted the HLA-A and HLA-B alleles for most subjects in the first cohort. Most TCR sequences were seen in very few donors, while some public TCRs were found in many individuals. In this cohort, only TCR beta chains were sequenced, and detectable features were limited by the absence of alpha or paired-chain data. An association between a missense DCLRE1C variant and V-gene and J-gene trimming of TCR beta chains was found in a later genetic analysis and replicated in an independent cohort. A later analysis reported that several top co-occurrence clusters appeared linked to parvovirus B19, influenza, CMV and Epstein-Barr virus. The classifier was reported to diagnose cytomegalovirus status with high specificity and sensitivity in both the original cohort and the validation cohort. A later analysis found that most CMV-associated TCR beta chains appeared HLA-restricted, with HLA associations seemingly driven largely by CMV exposure. Correlated functional status among segregating V segments might be attributable to linkage disequilibrium, but an unknown experimental factor could not be ruled out. Sequencing depth was assumed to be roughly uniform across donors in the presence/absence analyses, though that assumption may not hold. Broadly in line with IMGT annotations, most TCR beta V segments showed up in productive rearrangements about 87% or about 30% of the time in an earlier analysis of 587 of the donors. CMV serostatus was the only immune exposure information available for the cohort. In a later genetic analysis, fewer N-insertions in productive TCRs were reported among donors in an Asian-associated ancestry cluster than the roughly 670-donor mean. The authors suggested that the approach could potentially be generalized to other disease states and immunological phenotypes. In a later analysis, HLA-associated TCR beta chains were found to be more clonally expanded and to have lower generation probabilities than equally common non-associated chains. Because HLA typing was missing for some donors at each locus, association tests included only the typed subset.

The cohort consisted of approximately 670 healthy bone marrow donors. At the time of sampling, all cohort members were nominally healthy, though unrecorded immune exposures were likely present. The donor tested CMV seronegative and was one of the 352 seronegative cohort members. Every donor gave a peripheral blood sample, and the peripheral blood mononuclear cells from that sample were used for TCR beta sequencing. Genomic DNA extraction from the blood cell samples was performed with the Qiagen DNeasy Blood Extraction Kit. The sample was PBMCs. The sequence derives from a man aged 18 to 35 in good health and CMV-seronegative.

The base sequence is TGTGCCAGCAGCCAAGATCCCAAGTACGAGCAGTACTTC. It translates as CASSQDPKYEQYF. The sequence joins TRBV14 to TRBJ2-5; no D gene call is confident. The J call is doubtful: the DNA matches TRBJ2-7 better. Spanning cysteine to phenylalanine, the CDR3 consists of 13 amino acids. Solely the CDR3 DNA is kept, with 39 bases framed from the first base. In the germline V gene, CDR1 corresponds to SGHDN and CDR2 to FVKESK.